Detailed here is one TCR beta chain. Its cognate antigen has yet to be identified. Base qualities are not provided; no much larger clone lies one nucleotide away. This specimen belongs to a study of human T cells and chemical hapten exposure listed by TCRdb under 2021. About the study as a whole: Libraries were pooled for sequencing, and variation in per-sample TCR yields was attributed mainly to small differences in library volumes within the pool. The study tracked peripheral blood TCR repertoire changes in vivo during primary and secondary sensitization to the hapten diphenylcyclopropenone (DPC) in alopecia patients. Both TCR alpha and TCR beta chains were sequenced from each blood RNA sample. What the study reported, not specific to this receptor: After repeated subsampling, the strength of the expansion versus patch-test correlation and the threshold at which it became significant changed. The number of TCRs above 1 in 1000 frequency did not change with DPC sensitization; there was no evidence of global repertoire structure alterations.

Total RNA was extracted from unfractionated whole blood collected in Tempus Blood RNA tubes. As TCR sequencing controls, five or six healthy volunteers were used, with blood taken at day 0, 2 weeks and 6 weeks. The library was obtained by 5' RACE. The reads were generated on an Illumina MiSeq. During library preparation, unique molecular identifiers were attached to individual cDNA molecules so that TCRs could be counted in a quantitative, reproducible way. Turning to the authors' computational methods: The median number of TCRs per sample was over 85,000, ranging from 23,224 to 690,600. V, J and CDR3 annotation of the TCR reads was carried out using the Decombinator software suite. For PS versus PT1 abundance plots, all samples were subsampled to the same number of TCRs (28,000). Expanded TCRs were defined as absent before sensitization and observed at least eight times at the 2-week time point. TCRdb passed the public sequencing reads through fastp at Q25 and MiXCR, retaining productive beta sequences. Rows matching on CDR3 protein sequence are summarized as one entry with the most common DNA and genes. The V and J calls follow TCRdb's processing rather than the paper's. This sample is represented by about 120,000 distinct CDR3 sequences; around 20% of them were singletons. Around 2.8% of the sample is held by the ten biggest clonotypes.

From the germline V gene, CDR1 is MGHRA and CDR2 is YSYEKL. The CDR3 holds 14 amino acids from the cysteine to the phenylalanine. Only CDR3 DNA is held: 42 bases, read in frame from base 1. The junction shows trimming of 0 bases on V and 6 bases on J, and the gene matches do not reach 2 bases of it. The receptor was isolated from a human donor in good health. The chain was built from TRBV4-1 and TRBJ2-1; 7 central bases correspond to TRBD2. The CDR3 region reads CASSQEGLPNEQFF. The nucleotide sequence reads TGCGCCAGCAGCCAAGAGGGACTACCCAATGAGCAGTTCTTC.